This T cell receptor (beta chain) stems from a study of vaccination effects on CD4 cells after COVID-19. After expansion with viral peptide pools in the ViraFEST assay, antigen-specific CD4+ T cells were sequenced. When nine to ten days of culture had elapsed, CD4+ T cells were isolated. In regard to this clone: What it recognizes is unknown.

The protocol was immunoSEQ multiplex PCR, while the TCRdb copy is restricted to in-frame clones and leaves out a portion. The sample carries under 80,000 clones, roughly 74% recorded once. The CDR3 is 12 residues long. Deletions cut 3 bases from V and 8 bases from J, with 9 bases between. Germline CDR1 is KGHDR and CDR2 is SFDVKD. The genes are TRBV24-1 and TRBJ1-2; D gene uncertain. The TCR was taken from a human donor who received a COVID-19 vaccine. The sample in question was CD4+ T cells from PBMCs cultured with HCoV-229E spike peptides, obtained before COVID-19 vaccination. The CDR3 DNA follows: TGTGCCACCAGTGATCCAGGCCAGGGCTACACCTTC. Protein sequence: CATSDPGQGYTF.